Listed below are T cell receptor beta chains from one sample, sequenced in a study of cytomegalovirus exposure and HLA in healthy donors. The data were produced by immunoSEQ multiplex PCR, yet TCRdb's version contains in-frame clones alone and is incomplete. The profile shows tens of thousands of clones, approximately 93% of them singletons. Sequenced input: PBMCs. The source is a man aged 18-30 years in good health and CMV-seropositive. The CDR3 runs from the conserved cysteine through the conserved F or W. Size tells how often a clone was seen (once, few, many) or the class of an expanded clone, and some rows leave it out.

v_gene,abundance,j_gene,CDR3aa
TRBV4-1,-,TRBJ1-3,CASSQSTQGRSGNTIYF
TRBV21-1,-,TRBJ2-2,CASSKGQGLNTGELFF
TRBV5-4,-,TRBJ2-5,CATTRLSGSSWTQYF
TRBV15,-,TRBJ1-2,CATSRVVRGDYGYTF
TRBV5-5,-,TRBJ2-5,CASSLGTGGRAGGWETQYF
TRBV9,-,TRBJ1-5,CASSVGPDQPQHF
TRBV6-5,-,TRBJ1-3,CASSYSSRGSGNTIYF
TRBV2,-,TRBJ2-5,CASSGDQETQYF
TRBV18,-,TRBJ2-7,CASSRAGSFNEQYF
TRBV28,-,TRBJ2-2,CASSSPGSAGGHGTGELFF
TRBV27,-,TRBJ2-5,CASSSLGTMQETQYF
TRBV5-1,-,TRBJ1-1,CASSFLDSEAFF
TRBV7-3,-,TRBJ1-1,CASSLTSGAGRTEAFF
TRBV4-1,-,TRBJ2-7,CASSQGEVSEQYF
TRBV14,-,TRBJ2-4,CASSHWRQGDTKNIQYF
TRBV7-2,-,TRBJ2-1,CASSRQGGIGNEQFF
TRBV6-1,-,TRBJ2-5,CASSPVEETQYF
TRBV2,few,TRBJ1-1,CASTREGTEAFF
TRBV9,-,TRBJ2-1,CASSVYQRAIYNEQFF
TRBV5-1,-,TRBJ2-5,CASQPGTSGRPLQETQYF
TRBV18,-,TRBJ2-1,CASSQFGGSSSNEQFF
TRBV4-1,-,TRBJ1-5,CASSRASNQPQHF
TRBV9,-,TRBJ2-7,CASSVEARGSDEQYF
TRBV9,-,TRBJ2-1,CASSDGFREQFF
TRBV30,once,TRBJ2-1,CAWAGLSYNEQFF
TRBV27,-,TRBJ1-5,CASSLQANQPQHF
TRBV7-6,-,TRBJ2-5,CASALQETQYF
TRBV28,-,TRBJ1-1,CASRVTGTEAFF
TRBV30,-,TRBJ1-5,CAWSVLSNQPQHF
TRBV27,-,TRBJ2-7,CASSSPFSGRGSYEQYF
TRBV4-1,-,TRBJ2-7,CASSPSGSSYEQYF
TRBV5-1,-,TRBJ2-7,CASKGAAGWDYEQYF
TRBV5-8,-,TRBJ2-5,CASSLKGLLAVLETQYF
TRBV5-1,-,TRBJ2-3,CASSVQPTVPDTQYF
TRBV2,-,TRBJ2-3,CASSGRAARADTQYF
TRBV30,-,TRBJ1-6,CAWSVGGSSYNSPLHF
TRBV2,-,TRBJ2-5,CASSTRRAGGQETQYF
TRBV5-8,-,TRBJ1-4,CASSLDAPGGEKLFF
TRBV21-1,-,TRBJ1-1,CASRRDRVEVTEAFF
TRBV10-3,-,TRBJ1-4,CAISESQGREKLFF
TRBV27,-,TRBJ2-1,CASSLWLAGGHEQFF
TRBV4-1,-,TRBJ2-2,CASSQGANTGELFF
TRBV5-8,-,TRBJ1-5,CASSLLSDQPQHF
TRBV9,-,TRBJ2-7,CASSVGDSSYEQYF
TRBV7-2,-,TRBJ1-1,CASSLVIELEAFF
TRBV30,-,TRBJ1-5,CAWSDRVSGPLSNQPQHF
TRBV7-3,-,TRBJ2-2,CASSPVRGKAGELFF
TRBV10-3,-,TRBJ2-2,CAIGTENTGELFF
TRBV11-3,-,TRBJ2-7,CASSLVSGLAGYEQYF